The 10 T cell receptor beta chains below come from one sample, sequenced in a study of blood T cell repertoires in COVID-19. The repertoire was sequenced with immunoSEQ multiplex PCR; TCRdb's copy has only in-frame clones and lacks some. The table has around 250,000 clones, 90% to 95% seen once. Material: PBMCs or T cells enriched from blood (not recorded which). These receptors were collected from a human donor in a cohort exposed to, infected with or recovered from COVID-19 (not recorded which). The donor label of this sample is uncertain.

V gene TRBV20-1 combines with J gene TRBJ1-5; D is perhaps TRBD1 (5 bases). V was clipped by 0 bases and J by 9 bases, with 6 bases between them. This CDR3 spans 11 amino acids. CDR1 is DFQATT, CDR2 SNEGSKA, per germline (reference sequence). In DNA, the CDR3 is TGCAGTGCTAGAGATAGGGGGCCCCAGCATTTT. The encoded protein is CSARDRGPQHF.

V and J are TRBV7-6 and TRBJ1-5, with a weak D call TRBD1 (6 bases). Germline values: CDR1 SGHVS, CDR2 FNYEAQ. The V and J ends lost 5 bases and 5 bases respectively, with 16 bases between them. This CDR3 has 15 amino acids. The CDR3 DNA is TGTGCCAGCAGCGCGCTGGGGGGGCCTGATCAGCCCCAGCATTTT. Translation gives CASSALGGPDQPQHF.

The V and J genes are TRBV2 and TRBJ2-7, with TRBD2 as a possible D gene (6 bases). Trimming cost V 11 bases and J 3 bases, with 17 bases left between them. CDR3 length equals 13 residues. Germline V CDR1 and CDR2: SNHLY, FYNNEI. The CDR3 DNA sequence: TGTGCCTCGAGGAGGGCAGGGATCTACGAGCAGTACTTC. This sequence encodes CASRRAGIYEQYF.

V and J are TRBV19 and TRBJ2-2, with 9 positions matching TRBD1. This CDR3 spans 14 amino acids. The germline gives CDR1 LNHDA, CDR2 SQIVND (reference sequence). V lost 5 bases, J lost 6 bases, and 4 bases stayed unmatched. The CDR3 nucleotides read TGTGCCAGTAGTCGACAGGGGGGGGCCGGGGAGCTGTTTTTT. Translating gives CASSRQGGAGELFF.

The chain uses TRBV7-3 and TRBJ2-5, with unresolved D. The CDR3 has 13 amino acids. The germline V gene has CDR1 SGHTA and CDR2 FQGTGA. Trimming took 3 bases from V and 0 from J, leaving 5 bases between them. CDR3 nucleotides: TGTGCCAGCAGCTTTGTCAACCAAGAGACCCAGTACTTC. This encodes CASSFVNQETQYF.

This clone was recorded a few times. The rearrangement uses TRBV15 and TRBJ1-1; TRBD1 matches 9 bases. The ends lost 4 bases at V and 11 bases at J; junction bases unmatched: 11. Germline V gene data show CDR1 as LNHNV and CDR2 as YYDKDF (reference sequence). This CDR3 has 14 amino acids. CDR3 sequence reads: CATSTVGQGLGAFF. The CDR3 region has the DNA TGTGCCACCAGCACAGTGGGACAGGGATTGGGGGCTTTCTTT.

This chain connects TRBV3-1 (or the pseudogene TRBV3-2) to TRBJ1-2; 7 nucleotides match TRBD1. The length of the CDR3 is 18 residues. The V gene end was trimmed by 0 bases and the J gene end by 3 bases; junction bases not matched to a gene: 13. Germline CDR1 LGHDT, CDR2 YNNKEL (reference sequence). The CDR3 DNA follows: TGTGCCAGCAGCCAAGAGGGACTCACAGGGGAAGCGGACTATGGCTACACCTTC. Translation: CASSQEGLTGEADYGYTF.

This clone has a single count. The chain employs TRBV9 and TRBJ1-3; D remains unclear. The V gene's germline CDR1 is SGDLS and CDR2 YYNGEE. Deletions cut 2 bases from V and 4 bases from J, with 16 bases between. This CDR3 is built from 16 residues. The CDR3 DNA is TGTGCCAGCAGCGTCGAGGTGGGTTGGAGAGGAAACACCATATATTTT. Residues: CASSVEVGWRGNTIYF.

Turning to this clone: Other DNA variants within this sample encode the same CDR3. The chain combines TRBV7-2 with TRBJ1-5, with no clear D. Germline values: CDR1 SGHTA, CDR2 FQGNSA. CDR3 length equals 13 residues. V was pared by 2 bases and J by 1 base, with 3 bases between. The CDR3: CASSLSSNQPQHF. The CDR3 coding sequence is TGTGCCAGCAGCTTATCGAGCAATCAGCCCCAGCATTTT.

The chain couples TRBV7-9 to TRBJ1-2, with 7 bases fitting TRBD1. This CDR3 has 15 amino acids. Trimming took 2 bases from V and 4 from J; bases not matched to a gene: 7. Germline CDR1 is SEHNR and CDR2 is FQNEAQ (reference sequence). Here the CDR3 reads CASSLTTGLFYGYTF. The CDR3 DNA sequence: TGTGCCAGCAGCTTAACGACAGGGCTATTCTATGGCTACACCTTC.